These T cell receptor beta chains were read from a single sample in a study of regulatory T cells in long-lasting Graves disease. MiXCR, applied by TCRdb to the multiplex PCR reads, yields one record per CDR3 protein. The sample records approximately 440,000 distinct CDR3 sequences, around 15% being singletons. These data were also reused for a study on T cells in Graves' hyperthyroidism and ophthalmopathy.

The specimen comprised peripheral blood mononuclear cells (PBMCs), sampled at new diagnosis, from a patient treated with antithyroid drugs. The receptors were sampled from a man aged 40-49 years with Graves disease. CDR3s include the opening cysteine and the closing phenylalanine or tryptophan. A D gene is named only where the DNA matches it firmly. Clone size is shown for a subset of rows, as once, few, many or a class of expanded clone.

j_call d_call clone_size v_call cdr3_aa cdr3_nt
TRBJ1-2 TRBD1 . TRBV12-3/TRBV12-4 CASSHRDRATGYTF TGTGCCAGCAGTCACCGGGACAGGGCTACTGGCTACACCTTC
TRBJ1-5 . many TRBV5-1 CASSLTEGQPQHF TGCGCCAGCAGCTTGACAGAGGGTCAGCCCCAGCATTTT
TRBJ2-5 . many TRBV7-2 CASSPAGAGGETQYF TGTGCCAGCAGTCCCGCGGGGGCTGGTGGGGAGACCCAGTACTTC
TRBJ1-3 TRBD1 many TRBV9 CASSAGQGLGNTIYF TGTGCCAGCAGCGCGGGACAGGGTCTTGGAAACACCATATATTTT
TRBJ2-5 TRBD1 few TRBV12-3/TRBV12-4 CASSFRGQGGETQYF TGTGCCAGCAGCTTCCGCGGACAGGGCGGAGAGACCCAGTACTTC
TRBJ1-5 . many TRBV30 CAWSETVGNQPQHF TGTGCCTGGAGTGAGACAGTCGGAAATCAGCCCCAGCATTTT
TRBJ2-7 TRBD2 . TRBV7-2 CASSFLPPGLAGPYEQYF TGTGCCAGCAGTTTCCTGCCTCCGGGACTAGCGGGACCCTACGAGCAGTACTTC
TRBJ2-1 TRBD1 many TRBV6-1 CASSHRDRGSNEQFF TGTGCCAGCAGTCACCGGGACAGGGGTTCAAATGAGCAGTTCTTC
TRBJ2-7 . many TRBV28 CASTPGTFAYEQYF TGTGCCAGCACCCCCGGGACATTCGCCTACGAGCAGTACTTC
TRBJ2-7 . few TRBV4-1 CASSQVVGTYEQYF TGCGCCAGCAGCCAAGTAGTTGGAACCTACGAGCAGTACTTC
TRBJ2-5 TRBD1 many TRBV28 CASSGTGPETQYF TGTGCCAGCTCCGGGACAGGGCCAGAGACCCAGTACTTC
TRBJ2-1 TRBD2 . TRBV29-1 CSGGLAGIYNEQFF TGCAGCGGGGGACTAGCGGGGATTTACAATGAGCAGTTCTTC
TRBJ2-7 TRBD2 few TRBV14 CASSQRLAGPYEQYF TGTGCCAGCAGCCAGAGACTAGCGGGACCGTACGAGCAGTACTTC
TRBJ2-3 . many TRBV20-1 CSAIGPGRTTDTQYF TGCAGTGCTATAGGGCCCGGTCGTACCACAGATACGCAGTATTTT
TRBJ2-1 TRBD2 few TRBV10-3 CAISETTSGGYNEQFF TGTGCCATCAGTGAAACTACTAGCGGGGGATACAATGAGCAGTTCTTC
TRBJ2-7 . . TRBV5-6 CASSPSIRDAHEQYF TGTGCCAGCAGCCCTTCAATCCGGGACGCCCACGAGCAGTACTTC
TRBJ2-7 TRBD1 many TRBV20-1 CSARDRVTYEQYF TGCAGTGCTCGGGACAGGGTAACCTACGAGCAGTACTTC
TRBJ2-7 . many TRBV9 CASSPGPRSYEQYF TGTGCCAGCAGCCCCGGACCGCGTTCCTACGAGCAGTACTTC
TRBJ2-1 . many TRBV3-1 CASSQGPSSYNEQFF TGTGCCAGCAGCCAAGGTCCTAGCTCCTACAATGAGCAGTTCTTC
TRBJ2-3 TRBD2 many TRBV2 CASSEASGSRDTQYF TGTGCCAGCAGTGAAGCTAGCGGGAGTAGGGATACGCAGTATTTT
TRBJ2-3 . many TRBV19 CASQARDGKDTDTQYF TGTGCCAGCCAAGCCAGGGACGGGAAAGACACAGATACGCAGTATTTT
TRBJ2-6 TRBD2 few TRBV18 CASSPVVGGTGSGANVLTF TGTGCCAGCTCACCAGTTGTCGGGGGGACCGGAAGTGGGGCCAACGTCCTGACTTTC
TRBJ1-6 . many TRBV6-1 CASSDLPGRSSYNSPLHF TGTGCCAGCAGTGATCTCCCCGGACGGAGCTCCTATAATTCACCCCTCCACTTT
TRBJ2-3 TRBD1 many TRBV11-2 CASSLRIGGTGLVSDTQYF TGTGCCAGCAGCTTAAGGATAGGCGGGACAGGGCTTGTATCAGATACGCAGTATTTT
TRBJ2-1 . many TRBV24-1 CATSDGRGLDEQFF TGTGCCACCAGTGACGGCCGGGGTCTTGATGAGCAGTTCTTC
TRBJ1-3 . few TRBV12-3/TRBV12-4 CASSLSGVTGNTIYF TGTGCCAGCAGTTTATCAGGGGTAACTGGAAACACCATATATTTT
TRBJ1-4 TRBD1 many TRBV5-1 CASSRSDRAANEKLFF TGCGCCAGCAGCCGGTCGGACAGGGCCGCTAATGAAAAACTGTTTTTT
TRBJ2-7 TRBD2 many TRBV28 CASREAGTNYEQYF TGTGCCAGCAGGGAAGCGGGGACGAACTACGAGCAGTACTTC
TRBJ1-2 . . TRBV7-2 CASSLVFSGPQLYGYTF TGTGCCAGCAGCTTAGTATTTTCGGGCCCCCAACTCTATGGCTACACCTTC
TRBJ2-7 TRBD1 . TRBV20-1 CSARVPDRGTEQYF TGCAGTGCTAGAGTCCCGGACAGGGGCACCGAGCAGTACTTC
TRBJ2-1 . . TRBV27 CASSPSDYPFSDEQFF TGTGCCAGCAGTCCTTCGGACTACCCCTTTTCTGATGAGCAGTTCTTC
TRBJ1-2 . few TRBV28 CASSLSQGRYSYTF TGTGCCAGCAGTTTATCTCAGGGGAGGTATAGCTACACCTTC
TRBJ1-1 TRBD1 many TRBV7-9 CASSLGTGVGAFF TGTGCCAGCAGCCTCGGGACAGGGGTTGGAGCTTTCTTT
TRBJ2-2 . few TRBV19 CASSPWGSTGELFF TGTGCCAGTAGTCCCTGGGGGAGCACCGGGGAGCTGTTTTTT
TRBJ2-1 . many TRBV12-5 CASGSSGFSEQFF TGTGCTAGTGGGTCATCAGGGTTTTCTGAGCAGTTCTTC
TRBJ2-7 TRBD2 many TRBV11-2 CASSSMAGGYEQYF TGTGCCAGCAGCTCCATGGCGGGAGGCTACGAGCAGTACTTC
TRBJ1-2 TRBD1 . TRBV12-3/TRBV12-4 CASSPGTGGGYTF TGTGCCAGCAGTCCCGGGACAGGGGGTGGCTACACCTTC
TRBJ2-3 . many TRBV29-1 CSVGGGSDTQYF TGCAGCGTTGGAGGGGGTTCGGATACGCAGTATTTT
TRBJ2-3 TRBD2 . TRBV4-1 CASSQVSAGGGTDTQYF TGCGCCAGCAGCCAAGTGTCTGCGGGGGGAGGCACAGATACGCAGTATTTT
TRBJ2-1 . many TRBV5-5 CASSLWHRLNEQFF TGTGCCAGCAGCTTGTGGCACAGACTAAATGAGCAGTTCTTC
TRBJ2-7 . . TRBV6-1 CASSPDSTLYEQYF TGTGCCAGCAGCCCGGACAGTACCCTATACGAGCAGTACTTC
TRBJ2-3 TRBD2 . TRBV12-3/TRBV12-4 CASSYGRSGDTQYF TGTGCCAGCAGTTACGGGAGGTCAGGGGATACGCAGTATTTT
TRBJ2-7 TRBD2 many TRBV11-2 CASSSAGTSGSLEQYF TGTGCCAGCAGCTCGGCCGGGACTAGCGGGAGTCTCGAGCAGTACTTC
TRBJ2-3 TRBD2 many TRBV20-1 CSAWNLRGGSADTQYF TGCAGTGCCTGGAACCTTAGGGGCGGGAGCGCAGATACGCAGTATTTT
TRBJ2-7 . few TRBV6-2/TRBV6-3 CASNPRQLSSYEQYF TGTGCCAGCAACCCTAGGCAATTGAGCTCCTACGAGCAGTACTTC
TRBJ2-5 TRBD2 few TRBV15 CATSRMGTSGVQETQYF TGTGCCACCAGCAGGATGGGGACTAGCGGGGTCCAAGAGACCCAGTACTTC
TRBJ1-1 . many TRBV6-5 CASSYGDGGAYEAFF TGTGCCAGCAGTTACGGTGACGGGGGCGCGTATGAAGCTTTCTTT
TRBJ2-7 TRBD1 few TRBV6-1 CASRDRGWYEQYF TGTGCCAGCAGGGACAGGGGATGGTACGAGCAGTACTTC
TRBJ2-2 TRBD2 . TRBV24-1 CATSDPGTSVSGNTGELFF TGTGCCACCAGTGACCCCGGGACTAGCGTGTCCGGGAACACCGGGGAGCTGTTTTTT
TRBJ1-2 . many TRBV6-5 CASSYEGIGYTF TGTGCCAGCAGTTACGAAGGGATCGGCTACACCTTC
TRBJ2-7 . many TRBV7-6 CASSLADSHYEQYF TGTGCCAGCAGCTTAGCGGACAGTCACTACGAGCAGTACTTC
TRBJ2-2 . few TRBV19 CASETTGELFF TGTGCCAGTGAGACCACCGGGGAGCTGTTTTTT
TRBJ2-1 . many TRBV7-8 CASSPRGSPNEQFF TGTGCCAGCAGCCCCCGAGGGTCGCCGAATGAGCAGTTCTTC
TRBJ1-2 TRBD1 . TRBV27 CASSHQDRFDGYTF TGTGCCAGCAGTCATCAGGACAGGTTTGACGGCTACACCTTC
TRBJ1-1 TRBD1 many TRBV6-5 CASSWDSPKLTSEAFF TGTGCCAGCAGTTGGGACAGCCCTAAACTGACCTCTGAAGCTTTCTTT
TRBJ2-5 TRBD1 many TRBV6-5 CASSWTGAQYF TGTGCCAGCAGTTGGACAGGGGCCCAGTACTTC
TRBJ2-1 TRBD1 many TRBV10-3 CAISDSGGGDGYNEQFF TGTGCCATCAGTGATTCAGGGGGTGGGGACGGATACAATGAGCAGTTCTTC